These 14 T cell receptor beta chains were all obtained from the same sample, sequenced in a study of T cells in localized non-small cell lung cancer. Sequencing used immunoSEQ multiplex PCR; TCRdb keeps in-frame clones, though not all of them. Among around 35,000 clones listed, around 88% were seen once. The sample was peripheral blood, taken before any cancer treatment. These receptors were collected from a woman aged 35-75 years with stage I lung adenocarcinoma.

This clone occurred once. The V call is TRBV7-8, the J call TRBJ1-5; possibly TRBD1 for D (5 bases). Germline CDR1 and CDR2: SGHVS and FQNEAQ. The CDR3 runs 16 residues. Trimming removed 2 bases at V and 1 base at J, with 12 bases between. This CDR3 is CASSLYSGPSNQPQHF. The CDR3 DNA is TGTGCCAGCAGCTTATATTCGGGGCCGAGCAATCAGCCCCAGCATTTT.

The chain recombines TRBV14 with TRBJ1-3; D may be TRBD1 (6 bases). The CDR3 is 16 residues long. Germline CDR1 is SGHDN and CDR2 is FVKESK. V was trimmed by 5 bases and J by 0 bases, leaving 14 bases between them. The CDR3 coding sequence is TGTGCCAGCAGCATAGGACAGCTCATCTCTGGAAACACCATATATTTT. Translating it yields CASSIGQLISGNTIYF.

The chain joins TRBV7-9 to TRBJ1-1, with D possibly TRBD1 on 5 matching bases. V was pared by 4 bases and J by 6 bases, with 15 bases between. This CDR3 spans 14 amino acids. In germline, CDR1 is SEHNR, CDR2 FQNEAQ (reference sequence). The CDR3 sequence is CASSSTYRRAEAFF. Here the CDR3 DNA reads TGTGCCAGCAGCTCTACCTACAGGCGCGCTGAAGCTTTCTTT.

This chain joins TRBV9 and TRBJ2-3; 12 bases agree with TRBD2. The CDR3 sequence is 15 residues long. Unmatched junction bases numbered 3, after V lost 0 bases and J lost 7 bases. From germline, CDR1 is SGDLS and CDR2 YYNGEE. CDR3 residues: CASSVGGLAGNTQYF. The CDR3 DNA is TGTGCCAGCAGCGTAGGCGGACTAGCGGGAAATACGCAGTATTTT.

V is TRBV6-5 and J is TRBJ1-1; no clear D. CDR1 and CDR2 from the germline V gene are MNHEY and SVGAGI. V lost 4 bases, J lost 3 bases, and 3 bases lay in between. This CDR3 has 11 amino acids. The CDR3 DNA reads as TGTGCCAGCAGTTCCCACACTGAAGCTTTCTTT. Its translation: CASSSHTEAFF.

The chain recombines TRBV7-3 with TRBJ2-5, with 8 bases aligning to TRBD1. Germline lookup yields CDR1 SGHTA and CDR2 FQGTGA. V gave up 5 bases and J gave up 0 bases; unmatched junction bases: 11. CDR3 length equals 17 residues. CDR3 loop: CASSPGQGITYQETQYF. CDR3 in DNA: TGTGCCAGCAGCCCCGGACAGGGAATAACGTACCAAGAGACCCAGTACTTC.

This chain uses TRBV28 with TRBJ1-2, with D uncertain. The germline V gene encodes CDR1 MDHEN and CDR2 SYDVKM. Deletions cut 4 bases from V and 2 bases from J, with 8 bases between. The CDR3 extends over 13 amino acids. CDR3 DNA sequence: TGTGCCAGCAGTTCCACGGTAAACTATGGCTACACCTTC. Translated, it gives CASSSTVNYGYTF.

The chain employs TRBV6-5 and TRBJ1-4; 7 bases align to TRBD1. This CDR3 contains 15 residues. V gave up 6 bases and J gave up 7 bases; unmatched junction bases: 11. The germline gives CDR1 MNHEY, CDR2 SVGAGI. CDR3 loop: CASRPPGQPVEKLFF. The DNA of the CDR3 is TGTGCCAGCAGGCCTCCGGGACAGCCAGTTGAAAAACTGTTTTTT.

Turning to this clone: Other DNA variants within this sample encode the same CDR3. The chain joins TRBV5-1 to TRBJ2-3; D unresolved. Germline V gene sequence: CDR1 SGHRS, CDR2 YFSETQ. The ends were cut back, 5 bases at V and 2 bases at J, with 9 bases in the middle. The CDR3 is made up of 13 amino acids. The CDR3 nucleotides are TGCGCCAGCAGTTCATCCCCCACAGATACGCAGTATTTT. Encoded protein: CASSSSPTDTQYF.

V is TRBV18 and J is TRBJ2-7, with a weak D call TRBD2 (5 bases). This CDR3 comprises 15 residues. Germline lookup yields CDR1 KGHSH and CDR2 LQKENI. The ends were cut back, 0 bases at V and 10 bases at J, with 19 bases in the middle. The CDR3 region has the DNA TGTGCCAGCTCACCACCGAAGGACTTAGCGAGGAAACAGTACTTC. Translated: CASSPPKDLARKQYF.

The chain employs TRBV2 and TRBJ1-6, with D hard to call. The V gene's germline CDR1 is SNHLY and CDR2 FYNNEI. Between the trimmed V and J ends, which lost 4 bases and 6 bases, there was a span of 13 bases. The CDR3 contains 15 residues. This CDR3 reads CASSAGRALNSPLHF. The CDR3 coding sequence is TGTGCCAGCAGTGCCGGGAGAGCCCTTAATTCACCCCTCCACTTT.

The V and J genes are TRBV19 and TRBJ1-2; 10 bases match TRBD1. The CDR3 consists of 15 residues. The V and J ends lost 7 bases and 5 bases, in that order; junction bases with no gene match: 10. Germline-derived CDR1 and CDR2 are LNHDA and SQIVND (reference sequence). CDR3 amino acids: CASIPRGQGSYGYTF. In DNA, the CDR3 is TGTGCCAGTATCCCCCGGGGACAGGGGTCTTATGGCTACACCTTC.

The V gene is TRBV5-4, the J gene TRBJ1-1; D is undetermined. Germline assignment: CDR1 SGHNT and CDR2 YYREEE (reference sequence). Trimming pared 4 bases from V and 3 bases from J, leaving 19 bases between. CDR3 length: 16 amino acids. CDR3 loop: CASSARSGFGDTEAFF. CDR3 coding DNA: TGTGCCAGCAGCGCGCGTAGCGGGTTTGGGGACACTGAAGCTTTCTTT.

The V and J genes are TRBV5-1 and TRBJ2-2; weak D call: TRBD2 (5 bases). Trimming shortened V by 1 base and J by 7 bases, and 17 bases separated the two germline ends. Germline values: CDR1 SGHRS, CDR2 YFSETQ. The CDR3 length is 16 residues. CDR3 loop: CASSLNEVRGGGELFF. Written as DNA, the CDR3 is TGCGCCAGCAGCTTGAATGAGGTCCGGGGTGGCGGGGAGCTGTTTTTT.